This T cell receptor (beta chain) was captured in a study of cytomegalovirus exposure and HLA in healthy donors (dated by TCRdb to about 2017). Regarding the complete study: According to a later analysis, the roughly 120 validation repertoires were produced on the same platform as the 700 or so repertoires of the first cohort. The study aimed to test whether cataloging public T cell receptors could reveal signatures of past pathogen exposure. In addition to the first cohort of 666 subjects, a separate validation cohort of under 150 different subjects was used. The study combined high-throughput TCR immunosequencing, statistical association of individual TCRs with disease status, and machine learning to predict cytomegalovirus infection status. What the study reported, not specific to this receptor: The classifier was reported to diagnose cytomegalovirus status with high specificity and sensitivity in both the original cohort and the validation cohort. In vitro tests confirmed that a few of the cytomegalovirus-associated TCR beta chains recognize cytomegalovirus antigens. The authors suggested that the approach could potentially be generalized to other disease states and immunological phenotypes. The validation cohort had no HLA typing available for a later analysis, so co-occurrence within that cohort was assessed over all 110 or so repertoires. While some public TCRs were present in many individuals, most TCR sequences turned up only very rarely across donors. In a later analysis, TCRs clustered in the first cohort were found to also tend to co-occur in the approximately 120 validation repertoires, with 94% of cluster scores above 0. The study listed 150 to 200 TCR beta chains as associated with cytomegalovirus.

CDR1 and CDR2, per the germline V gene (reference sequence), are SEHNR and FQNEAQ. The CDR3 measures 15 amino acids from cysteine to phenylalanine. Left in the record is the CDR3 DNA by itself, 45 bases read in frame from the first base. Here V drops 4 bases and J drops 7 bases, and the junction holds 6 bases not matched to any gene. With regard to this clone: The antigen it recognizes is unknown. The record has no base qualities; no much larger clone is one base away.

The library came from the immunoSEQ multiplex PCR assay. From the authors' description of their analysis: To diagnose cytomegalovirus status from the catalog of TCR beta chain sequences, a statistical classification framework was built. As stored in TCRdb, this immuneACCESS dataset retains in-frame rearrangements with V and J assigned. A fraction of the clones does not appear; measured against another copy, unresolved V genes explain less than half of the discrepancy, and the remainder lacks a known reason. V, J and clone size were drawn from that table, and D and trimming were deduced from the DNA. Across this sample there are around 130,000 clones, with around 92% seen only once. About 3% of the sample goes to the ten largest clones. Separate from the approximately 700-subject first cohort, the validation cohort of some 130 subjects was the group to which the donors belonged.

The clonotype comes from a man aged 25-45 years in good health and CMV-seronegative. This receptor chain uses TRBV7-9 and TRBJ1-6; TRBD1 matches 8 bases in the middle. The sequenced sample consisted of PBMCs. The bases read TGTGCCAGCAGCTCCTTGGACAGGGACAATTCACCCCTCCACTTT. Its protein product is CASSSLDRDNSPLHF.